This passage covers 25 T cell receptor beta chains from one sample sequenced in a study of cytomegalovirus exposure and HLA in healthy donors. A multiplex PCR was run with 60 Vbeta primers and 13 Jbeta primers. Produced via immunoSEQ multiplex PCR; TCRdb's table is partial and in-frame only. The sample is made up of more than 140,000 clones, and the top ten hold approximately 2% of it. The sequenced material came from PBMCs. The receptor source for this set is a woman aged 18-35 years in good health and CMV-seronegative.

The V call is TRBV10-3, the J call TRBJ2-2; 10 bases are shared with TRBD2. The CDR3 has 16 amino acids. V lost 6 bases to trimming and J lost 7 bases; unmatched junction nucleotides: 11. Germline V CDR1 and CDR2: ENHRY, SYGVKD. The CDR3 here is CAISDNLAGEFGELFF. The CDR3 DNA sequence: TGTGCCATCAGCGATAACCTAGCGGGAGAGTTCGGGGAGCTGTTTTTT.

V and J are TRBV30 and TRBJ2-5; TRBD1 is a possible D gene (5 bases). The J call may be mistaken, given a closer DNA end match to TRBJ2-7. Germline lookup yields CDR1 GTSNPN and CDR2 SVGIG (reference sequence). The CDR3 is 13 residues long. CDR3 in amino acids: CASARQSPSEQYF. Written as DNA, the CDR3 is TGTGCCTCGGCTAGACAGAGTCCCAGCGAGCAGTACTTC.

This chain connects TRBV6-5 to TRBJ1-3; D unresolved. The CDR3 extends over 15 amino acids. The germline V and J ends were trimmed by 2 bases and 0 bases, with 8 bases remaining between them. The germline gives CDR1 MNHEY, CDR2 SVGAGI. In DNA form, the CDR3 reads TGTGCCAGCAGTTACCAGAGGGCCTCTGGAAACACCATATATTTT. Amino acids: CASSYQRASGNTIYF.

The rearrangement uses TRBV19 and TRBJ2-3; perhaps TRBD1 as D (5 bases). In germline, CDR1 is LNHDA, CDR2 SQIVND (reference sequence). The CDR3 loop spans 16 amino acids. V lost 1 base and J lost 0, with 11 bases in between. The chain's CDR3 is CASSIVPGISTDTQYF. CDR3 coding DNA: TGTGCCAGTAGTATAGTGCCAGGGATTAGCACAGATACGCAGTATTTT.

The V gene is TRBV11-2, the J gene TRBJ2-1, with 12 bases aligning to TRBD2. Germline CDR1 and CDR2: SGHAT and FQNNGV. Trimming at V came to 5 bases and at J to 8 bases, leaving 16 bases not matched to a gene. The CDR3 has 18 amino acids. CDR3 DNA sequence: TGTGCCAGCAGCCGCCTCGGACTAGCGGGACCGGGGGCGGATGAGCAGTTCTTC. This gives the protein CASSRLGLAGPGADEQFF. Based on the CDR3 plus reference TRBV11-2 and TRBJ2-1, the full variable domain is EAGVAQSPRYKIIEKRQSVAFWCNPISGHATLYWYQQILGQGPKLLIQFQNNGVVDDSQLPKDRFSAERLKGVDSTLKIQPAKLEDSAVYLCASSRLGLAGPGADEQFFGPGTRLTVL.

V is TRBV6-1 and J is TRBJ1-5; D ambiguous. The CDR3 has 15 residues. Trimming stripped 2 bases from V and 2 bases from J, with 10 bases between. Germline V lookup: CDR1 MNHNS, CDR2 SASEGT. This CDR3 is CASSEPGVGNQPQHF. In DNA, the CDR3 is TGTGCCAGCAGTGAACCCGGGGTCGGCAATCAGCCCCAGCATTTT.

Turning to this clone: Its ends do not fully match the called genes, so a read error is possible. The V call is TRBV7-7, the J call TRBJ2-1; a possible D gene is TRBD1 (5 bases). The CDR3 contains 14 residues. The germline V gene encodes CDR1 SSHAT and CDR2 FNYEAQ (reference sequence). This chain's CDR3 is CASSLDRGSDEQFF. CDR3 sequence (DNA): TGTGCTAGCAGCTTAGATAGGGGATCCGATGAGCAGTTCTTC.

The chain couples TRBV27 to TRBJ1-5, with 7 positions matching TRBD1. Germline loops: CDR1 MNHEY, CDR2 SMNVEV (reference sequence). The ends lost 2 bases at V and 5 bases at J; junction bases unmatched: 3. The CDR3 is 14 residues long. CDR3 DNA sequence: TGTGCCAGCAGTTTAATAGGGGGCGATCAGCCCCAGCATTTT. Protein: CASSLIGGDQPQHF.

The chain has TRBV5-1 and TRBJ2-7; D remains ambiguous. Trimming removed 0 bases at V and 5 bases at J, with 15 bases between. Germline V lookup: CDR1 SGHRS, CDR2 YFSETQ. The CDR3 is 15 amino acids. CDR3 amino acids: CASSLVSGDNHEQYF. The CDR3, as DNA: TGCGCCAGCAGCTTGGTGTCAGGTGACAACCACGAGCAGTACTTC.

The J gene is TRBJ2-7, the V gene TRBV11-2; a weak D match, TRBD2 (6 bases). Germline V gives CDR1 SGHAT, CDR2 FQNNGV. V shed 7 bases and J shed 7 bases, with 11 bases lying between them. The CDR3 runs to 11 residues. This chain's CDR3 is CASTRAGEQYF. The CDR3 nucleotides are TGTGCCAGCACCAGGGCGGGGGAGCAGTACTTC.

About this clone itself: Relative to the germline gene, one junction end is altered; a read error may explain this. The V call is TRBV7-9, the J call TRBJ1-1; D is uncertain. Germline V CDR1 and CDR2: SEHNR, FQNEAQ (reference sequence). This CDR3 contains 14 residues. The CDR3 DNA sequence: TGTGCCAGCAGCTTAGATGGGAGCAGCACTGAAGCTTCCTTT. Protein: CASSLDGSSTEASF.

The rearrangement uses TRBV2 and TRBJ1-1; a possible D gene is TRBD1 (6 bases). Germline CDR1 is SNHLY and CDR2 is FYNNEI. The germline V and J ends were trimmed by 3 bases and 4 bases, with 9 bases remaining between them. This CDR3 is 13 amino acids long. The CDR3 DNA reads as TGTGCCAGCAGTGACCAGGGGCTCACTGAAGCTTTCTTT. It encodes CASSDQGLTEAFF.

The chain has TRBV6-6 and TRBJ2-5; 12 positions agree with TRBD1. This CDR3 has 16 residues. V lost 5 bases to trimming and J lost 11 bases; unmatched junction nucleotides: 15. In germline, CDR1 is MNHNY, CDR2 SVGAGI (reference sequence). This CDR3 is CASSASGTGGSGEQYF. The CDR3 region has the DNA TGTGCCAGCAGTGCGTCCGGGACAGGGGGCTCTGGAGAGCAGTACTTC.

This rearrangement joins TRBV5-4 to TRBJ1-4, with TRBD1 as a possible D gene (6 bases). Germline CDR1 and CDR2: SGHNT and YYREEE (reference sequence). CDR3 length equals 16 residues. The germline V and J ends were trimmed by 3 bases and 0 bases, with 12 bases remaining between them. CDR3 DNA: TGTGCCAGCAGCTCGGGGGGGGCCACAACTAATGAAAAACTGTTTTTT. It is translated as CASSSGGATTNEKLFF.

The chain couples TRBV2 to TRBJ1-1; D not certain. CDR3 length: 13 amino acids. The germline V gene encodes CDR1 SNHLY and CDR2 FYNNEI. Trimming shortened V by 1 base and J by 2 bases, and 5 bases separated the two germline ends. The CDR3 DNA is TGTGCCAGCAGTGAAGGACTAAACACTGAAGCTTTCTTT. This codes for CASSEGLNTEAFF.

V is TRBV10-3 and J is TRBJ2-2, with 7 bases matching TRBD2. With 10 bases clipped from V and 1 base from J, the junction kept 6 bases outside the gene matches. Per the germline V gene, CDR1 is ENHRY and CDR2 is SYGVKD. The CDR3 runs 14 residues. The CDR3 region has the DNA TGTGCCACCACCGGGGAGGGGAACACCGGGGAGCTGTTTTTT. This encodes CATTGEGNTGELFF.

This CDR3 reads CASSEGDRGPNTEAFF. The CDR3, as DNA: TGCGCCAGCAGCGAAGGGGACAGGGGGCCGAACACTGAAGCTTTCTTT. This chain connects TRBV5-1 to TRBJ1-1; 12 positions agree with TRBD1. In germline, CDR1 is SGHRS, CDR2 YFSETQ. V dropped 4 bases and J dropped 1; count of bases not matched to a gene: 5. The CDR3 is 16 amino acids.

A note on this clone: The conserved phenylalanine or tryptophan is not found at the CDR3 terminus, so this likely reflects a read error. It is unclear where the CDR3 begins or ends on the DNA, so no DNA is shown, and the CDR3 is as TCRdb lists it. The chain joins TRBV6-1 to TRBJ1-1; the tabulated D call, TRBD1, remains unverified against the DNA. 14 amino acids form the CDR3, both terminal residues included. Germline V gives CDR1 MNHNS, CDR2 SASEGT. CDR3 sequence: CASSEAVVTGSLWS.

The rearrangement uses TRBV7-8 and TRBJ1-5, with D hard to call. The CDR3 runs 15 residues. Trimming removed 5 bases from V and 4 bases from J, with 15 bases in between. In germline, CDR1 is SGHVS, CDR2 FQNEAQ. The CDR3 DNA follows: TGTGCCAGCAGCGTCGCCACCCGGGGTAATCAGCCCCAGCATTTT. Its protein product is CASSVATRGNQPQHF.

V gene TRBV19 combines with J gene TRBJ2-6, with 12 bases lining up with TRBD1. This CDR3 is 17 amino acids long. J gave up 0 bases and V 6 bases, and 3 bases lay outside the gene matches. Germline V gene lookup returns CDR1 LNHDA and CDR2 SQIVND (reference sequence). CDR3 in amino acids: CASRGQGAPSGANVLTF. The CDR3 coding sequence is TGTGCCAGTAGGGGACAGGGGGCCCCCTCTGGGGCCAACGTCCTGACTTTC.

Here the CDR3 DNA reads TGCGCCAGCAGCCAAGAAAAGCATCAGCCCCAGCATTTT. It codes for CASSQEKHQPQHF. The V gene is TRBV4-3, the J gene TRBJ1-5, with no clear D. V lost 0 bases and J 5 bases, leaving 5 bases between the germline ends. Looked up from germline, CDR1 is LGHNA and CDR2 is YSLEER. The CDR3 has 13 amino acids.

V usage is TRBV28 and J usage is TRBJ1-5; the match to TRBD1 covers 9 bases. The CDR3 contains 17 residues. Germline-derived CDR1 and CDR2 are MDHEN and SYDVKM. V lost 3 bases to trimming and J lost 7 bases; unmatched junction nucleotides: 13. The CDR3 region is CASSLPGGTGWIQPQHF. In DNA form, the CDR3 reads TGTGCCAGCAGTTTGCCCGGAGGGACAGGGTGGATCCAGCCCCAGCATTTT.

The J gene is TRBJ2-7, the V gene TRBV6-1, with 7 bases identical to TRBD1. Germline CDR1 and CDR2: MNHNS and SASEGT. The CDR3 extends over 16 amino acids. Unmatched junction bases numbered 14, after V lost 4 bases and J lost 5 bases. The DNA of the CDR3 is TGTGCCAGCAGTGGAACCCGGAGACAGGGCTACAACGAGCAGTACGTC. This encodes CASSGTRRQGYNEQYV.

This chain connects TRBV9 to TRBJ1-1; no clear D. Germline-derived CDR1 and CDR2 are SGDLS and YYNGEE. The CDR3 is made up of 15 amino acids. The V end lost 4 bases, the J end lost 2 bases, and 15 bases lay between the germline ends. The CDR3 sequence is CASSPEAALNTEAFF. In DNA form, the CDR3 reads TGTGCCAGCAGCCCTGAGGCTGCCCTTAACACTGAAGCTTTCTTT. The entire variable domain, with the rest obtained from reference TRBV9 and TRBJ1-1, is as follows: DSGVTQTPKHLITATGQRVTLRCSPRSGDLSVYWYQQSLDQGLQFLIQYYNGEERAKGNILERFSAQQFPDLHSELNLSSLELGDSALYFCASSPEAALNTEAFFGQGTRLTVV.

The chain carries TRBV7-8 and TRBJ2-3; TRBD1 aligns across 7 bases. Losses at the gene ends were 3 bases for V and 3 bases for J; bases not matched to a gene: 3. Germline lookup yields CDR1 SGHVS and CDR2 FQNEAQ. The CDR3 covers 14 residues. The CDR3: CASSLTGMTDTQYF. CDR3 sequence (DNA): TGTGCCAGCAGCTTGACAGGGATGACAGATACGCAGTATTTT. Full variable domain (remainder filled in from reference TRBV7-8 and TRBJ2-3): GAGVSQSPRYKVAKRGQDVALRCDPISGHVSLFWYQQALGQGPEFLTYFQNEAQLDKSGLPSDRFFAERPEGSVSTLKIQRTQQEDSAVYLCASSLTGMTDTQYFGPGTRLTVL.